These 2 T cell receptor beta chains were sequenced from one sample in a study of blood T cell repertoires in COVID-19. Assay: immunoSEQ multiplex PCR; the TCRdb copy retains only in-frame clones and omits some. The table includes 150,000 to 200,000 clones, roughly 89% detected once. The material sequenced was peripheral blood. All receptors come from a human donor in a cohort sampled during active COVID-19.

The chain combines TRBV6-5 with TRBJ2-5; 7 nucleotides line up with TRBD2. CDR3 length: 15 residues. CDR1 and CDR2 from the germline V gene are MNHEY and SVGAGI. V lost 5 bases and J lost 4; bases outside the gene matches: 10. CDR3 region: CASSPKGRGGETQYF. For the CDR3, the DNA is TGTGCCAGCAGTCCAAAGGGGAGGGGCGGAGAGACCCAGTACTTC.

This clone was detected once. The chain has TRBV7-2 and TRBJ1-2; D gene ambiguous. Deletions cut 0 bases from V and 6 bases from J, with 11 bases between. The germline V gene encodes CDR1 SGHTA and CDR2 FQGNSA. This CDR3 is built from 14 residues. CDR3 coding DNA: TGTGCCAGCAGCTTAGCGGGCGCGCGAGATGGCTACACCTTC. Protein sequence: CASSLAGARDGYTF.